This T cell receptor beta chain was identified during a study of blood T cells in healthy people across ages. This clonotype was seen ten or more times. Together with a sample-barcoded 5' primer, a J-beta primer mix was included in a second PCR lasting about 7 to 12 cycles. TCRdb re-called the 5' RACE reads with MiXCR, one entry per CDR3 protein. The data contain 550,000 to 750,000 distinct CDR3 sequences, around 21% of them singletons. V was clipped by 4 bases and J by 4 bases; unmatched bases: 4. This CDR3 region has 14 residues. CDR1 MNHEY and CDR2 SMNVEV come from the germline V gene (reference sequence).

This rearrangement joins TRBV27 to TRBJ2-7, with 10 bases that match TRBD2. The clonotype was recovered from a man between 65 and 80 years old in good health. Sequences were obtained from blood. The CDR3 bases are TGTGCCAGCAGTTGGGCTAGCGGGAGTTACGAGCAGTACTTC. Translated, it gives CASSWASGSYEQYF.